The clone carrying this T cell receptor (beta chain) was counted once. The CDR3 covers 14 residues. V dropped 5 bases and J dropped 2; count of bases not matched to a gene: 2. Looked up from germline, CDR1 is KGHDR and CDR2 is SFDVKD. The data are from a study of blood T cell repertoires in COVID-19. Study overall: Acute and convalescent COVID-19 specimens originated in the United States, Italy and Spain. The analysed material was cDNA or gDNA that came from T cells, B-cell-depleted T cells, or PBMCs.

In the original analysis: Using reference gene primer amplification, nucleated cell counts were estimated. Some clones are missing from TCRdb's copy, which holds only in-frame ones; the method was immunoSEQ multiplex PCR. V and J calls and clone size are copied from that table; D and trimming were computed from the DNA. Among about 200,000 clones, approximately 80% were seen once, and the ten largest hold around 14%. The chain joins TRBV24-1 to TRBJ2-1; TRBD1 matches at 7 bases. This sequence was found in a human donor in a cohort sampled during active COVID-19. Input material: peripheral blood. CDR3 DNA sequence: TGTGCCACCAGTGCAGGGGGTACCTACAATGAGCAGTTCTTC. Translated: CATSAGGTYNEQFF.